This TCR beta chain derives from a study of CD8+CD57+ T cells in acquired aplastic anemia. This CDR3 is 13 amino acids long. Germline lookup yields CDR1 SSHAT and CDR2 FNYEAQ (reference sequence). This clonotype has just a few counts. Mismatch with germline at one junction end may stem from a read error. The TCR beta profiling, which covered VDJ combination and CDR3 sequence, was carried out using genomic DNA as the template. TCRdb fed the reads into MiXCR, producing one record per CDR3 protein. The table has 90,000 to 120,000 distinct CDR3 sequences, around half seen once; the top ten hold around a third.

J is TRBJ2-3 and V is TRBV7-7, with a tentative D call TRBD1 (6 bases). The clonotype comes from a human donor in good health, serving as a control. Source material: sorted CD4+, CD8+, or CD8+CD57+ T cells (not recorded which) from PBMCs. The CDR3 reads CASSLAGADTQYF. As DNA, the CDR3 is TGTGCTAGCAGCTTAGCAGGGGCAGATACGCAGTATTTT.